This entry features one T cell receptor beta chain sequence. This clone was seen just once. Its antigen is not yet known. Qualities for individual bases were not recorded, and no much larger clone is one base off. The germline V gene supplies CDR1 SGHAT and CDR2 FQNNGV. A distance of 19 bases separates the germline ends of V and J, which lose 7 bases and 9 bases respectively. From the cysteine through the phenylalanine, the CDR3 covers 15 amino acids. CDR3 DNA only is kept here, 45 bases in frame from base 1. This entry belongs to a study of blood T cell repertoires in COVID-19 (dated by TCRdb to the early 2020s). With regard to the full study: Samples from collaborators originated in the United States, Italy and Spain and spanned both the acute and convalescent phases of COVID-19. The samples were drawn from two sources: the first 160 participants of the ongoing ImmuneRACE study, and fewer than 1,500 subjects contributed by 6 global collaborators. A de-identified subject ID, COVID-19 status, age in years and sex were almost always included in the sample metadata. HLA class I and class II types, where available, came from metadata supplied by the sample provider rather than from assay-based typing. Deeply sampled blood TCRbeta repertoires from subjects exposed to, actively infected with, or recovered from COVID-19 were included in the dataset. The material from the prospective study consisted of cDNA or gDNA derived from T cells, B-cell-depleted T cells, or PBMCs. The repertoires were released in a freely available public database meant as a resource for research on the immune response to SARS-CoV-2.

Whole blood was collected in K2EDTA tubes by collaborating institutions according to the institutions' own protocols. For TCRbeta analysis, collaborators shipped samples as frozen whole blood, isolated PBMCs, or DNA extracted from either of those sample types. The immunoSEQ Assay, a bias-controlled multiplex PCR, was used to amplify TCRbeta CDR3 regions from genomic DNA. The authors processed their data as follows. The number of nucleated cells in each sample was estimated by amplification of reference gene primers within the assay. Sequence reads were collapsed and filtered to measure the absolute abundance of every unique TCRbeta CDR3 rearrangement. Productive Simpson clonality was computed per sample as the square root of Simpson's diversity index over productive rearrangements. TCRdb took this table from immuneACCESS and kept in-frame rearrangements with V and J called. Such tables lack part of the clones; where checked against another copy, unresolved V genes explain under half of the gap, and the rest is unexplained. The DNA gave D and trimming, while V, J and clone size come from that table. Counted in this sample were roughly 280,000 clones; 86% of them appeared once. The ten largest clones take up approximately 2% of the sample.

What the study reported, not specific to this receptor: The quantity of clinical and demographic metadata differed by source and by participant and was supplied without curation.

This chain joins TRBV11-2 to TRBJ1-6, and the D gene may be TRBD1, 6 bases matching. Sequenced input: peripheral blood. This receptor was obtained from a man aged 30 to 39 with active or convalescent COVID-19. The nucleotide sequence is TGTGCCAGCATCAGAGCGGGGGCAGGTGGTTCACCCCTCCACTTT. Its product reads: CASIRAGAGGSPLHF.